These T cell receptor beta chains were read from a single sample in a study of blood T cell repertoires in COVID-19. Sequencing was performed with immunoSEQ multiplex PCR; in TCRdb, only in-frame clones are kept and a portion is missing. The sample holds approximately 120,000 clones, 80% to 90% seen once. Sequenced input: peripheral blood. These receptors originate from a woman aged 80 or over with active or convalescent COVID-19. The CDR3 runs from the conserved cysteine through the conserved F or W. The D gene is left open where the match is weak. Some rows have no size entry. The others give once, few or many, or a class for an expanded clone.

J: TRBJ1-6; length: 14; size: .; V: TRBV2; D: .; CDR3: CASVVYAAQSPLHF; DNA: TGTGCCAGCGTTGTTTACGCCGCACAATCACCCCTCCACTTT
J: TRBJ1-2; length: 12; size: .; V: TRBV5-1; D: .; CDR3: CASSSGNDGYTF; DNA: TGCGCCAGCTCCTCGGGAAATGATGGCTACACCTTC
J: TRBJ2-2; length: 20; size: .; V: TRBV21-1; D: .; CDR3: CASSKREKPSGRADGGELFF; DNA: TGTGCCAGCAGCAAACGGGAAAAACCTAGCGGGAGGGCCGATGGCGGGGAGCTGTTTTTT
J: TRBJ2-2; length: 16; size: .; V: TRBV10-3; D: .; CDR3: CAITGARGTDTGELFF; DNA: TGTGCCATCACCGGCGCCAGGGGGACTGACACCGGGGAGCTGTTTTTT
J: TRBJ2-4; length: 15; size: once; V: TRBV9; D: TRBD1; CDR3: CASSATGGAGNIQYF; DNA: TGTGCCAGCAGCGCCACAGGGGGCGCAGGAAACATTCAGTACTTC
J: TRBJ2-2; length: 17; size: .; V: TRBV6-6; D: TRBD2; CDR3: CASSQLAGGGVTGELFF; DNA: TGTGCCAGCAGTCAACTAGCGGGAGGGGGTGTCACCGGGGAGCTGTTTTTT
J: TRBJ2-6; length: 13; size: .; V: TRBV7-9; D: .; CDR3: CASTRTSERVLTF; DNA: TGTGCCAGCACTAGAACTAGTGAAAGGGTCCTGACTTTC
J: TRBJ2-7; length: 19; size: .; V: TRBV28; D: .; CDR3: CASSARTGKRLAGFYEQYF; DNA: TGTGCCAGCAGTGCCAGAACAGGGAAGAGACTAGCAGGGTTCTACGAGCAGTACTTC
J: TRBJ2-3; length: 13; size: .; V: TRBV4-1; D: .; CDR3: CASSQALSDTQYF; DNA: TGCGCCAGCAGCCAAGCGTTGTCAGATACGCAGTATTTT
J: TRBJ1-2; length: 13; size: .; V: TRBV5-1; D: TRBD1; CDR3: CASSRTGDYGYTF; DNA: TGCGCCAGCAGCCGGACAGGGGACTATGGCTACACCTTC
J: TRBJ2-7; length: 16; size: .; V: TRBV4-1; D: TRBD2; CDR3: CASSQSGLRGGHEQYF; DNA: TGCGCCAGCAGCCAAAGCGGATTAAGGGGAGGGCACGAGCAGTACTTC
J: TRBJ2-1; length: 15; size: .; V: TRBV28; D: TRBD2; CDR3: CASRILAGGPNEQFF; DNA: TGTGCCAGCAGGATACTAGCGGGGGGCCCCAATGAGCAGTTCTTC
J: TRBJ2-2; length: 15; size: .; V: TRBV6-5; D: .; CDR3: CASSYSPVRGGELFF; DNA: TGTGCCAGCAGTTACTCGCCCGTTAGGGGCGGGGAGCTGTTTTTT
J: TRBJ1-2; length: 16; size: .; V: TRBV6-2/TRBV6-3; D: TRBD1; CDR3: CASSYGTATLNYGYTF; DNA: TGTGCCAGCAGTTACGGGACAGCTACTCTTAACTATGGCTACACCTTC
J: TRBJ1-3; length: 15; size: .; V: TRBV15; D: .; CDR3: CATSRRTGVGNTIYF; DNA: TGTGCCACCAGCAGACGGACTGGGGTAGGAAACACCATATATTTT
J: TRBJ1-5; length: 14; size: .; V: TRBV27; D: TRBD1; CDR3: CASRYTRGAQPQHF; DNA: TGTGCCAGTAGGTACACCAGGGGGGCTCAGCCCCAGCATTTT
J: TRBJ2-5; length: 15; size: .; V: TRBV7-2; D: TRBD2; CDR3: CASSTGLLGQETQYF; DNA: TGTGCCAGCAGCACGGGACTACTTGGCCAAGAGACCCAGTACTTC
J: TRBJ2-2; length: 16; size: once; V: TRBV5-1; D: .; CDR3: CASSFIGGVNTGELFF; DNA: TGCGCCAGCAGCTTCATTGGCGGAGTAAACACCGGGGAGCTGTTTTTT
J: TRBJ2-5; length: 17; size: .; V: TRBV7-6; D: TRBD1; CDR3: CASSLGEGQRVGETQYF; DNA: TGTGCCAGCAGCTTAGGCGAGGGACAGAGGGTAGGAGAGACCCAGTACTTC
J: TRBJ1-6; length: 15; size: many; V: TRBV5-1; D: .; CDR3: CASSLMSQDNSPLHF; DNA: TGCGCCAGCAGCTTGATGTCTCAGGATAATTCACCCCTCCACTTT
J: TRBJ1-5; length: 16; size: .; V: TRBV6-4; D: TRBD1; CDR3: CASRAGTGYSNQPQHF; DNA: TGTGCCAGCAGGGCCGGGACAGGTTATAGCAATCAGCCCCAGCATTTT
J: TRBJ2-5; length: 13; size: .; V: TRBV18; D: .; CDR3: CASSPALQETQYF; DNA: TGTGCCAGCTCACCAGCGTTACAGGAGACCCAGTACTTC
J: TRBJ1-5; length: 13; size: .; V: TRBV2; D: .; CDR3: CASTGWSNQPQHF; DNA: TGTGCCAGCACCGGGTGGAGCAATCAGCCCCAGCATTTT
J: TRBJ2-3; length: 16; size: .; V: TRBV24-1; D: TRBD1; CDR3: CATSDGWTGFTDTQYF; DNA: TGTGCCACCAGTGACGGCTGGACAGGATTCACAGATACGCAGTATTTT
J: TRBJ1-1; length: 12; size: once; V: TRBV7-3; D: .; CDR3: CASSLGSGEAFF; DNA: TGTGCCAGCAGCTTAGGTTCAGGTGAAGCTTTCTTT
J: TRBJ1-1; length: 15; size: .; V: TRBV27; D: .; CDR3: CASSFPPTWNTEAFF; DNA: TGTGCCAGCAGTTTCCCACCCACTTGGAACACTGAAGCTTTCTTT
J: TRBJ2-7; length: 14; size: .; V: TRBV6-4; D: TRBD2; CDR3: CASSPNAGGYEQYF; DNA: TGTGCCAGCTCGCCGAATGCGGGAGGCTACGAGCAGTACTTC
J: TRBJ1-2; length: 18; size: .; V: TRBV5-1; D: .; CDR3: CASSLDQGGYPPSYGYTF; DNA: TGCGCCAGCAGCTTGGACCAGGGAGGCTATCCGCCCTCCTATGGCTACACCTTC
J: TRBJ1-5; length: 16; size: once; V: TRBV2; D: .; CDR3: CASSWTEPLSNQPQHF; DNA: TGTGCCAGCAGTTGGACAGAGCCCCTTAGCAATCAGCCCCAGCATTTT
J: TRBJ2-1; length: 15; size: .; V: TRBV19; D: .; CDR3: CASSYTRSANNEQFF; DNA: TGTGCCAGTAGTTATACTAGATCCGCCAACAATGAGCAGTTCTTC
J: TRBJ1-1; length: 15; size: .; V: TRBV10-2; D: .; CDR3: CATKREDLRGYEAFF; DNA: TGCGCCACCAAAAGAGAGGACCTCCGGGGGTATGAAGCTTTCTTT
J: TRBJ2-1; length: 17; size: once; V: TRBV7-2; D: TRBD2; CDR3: CASSSRRASGAYNEQFF; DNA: TGTGCCAGCAGCTCCCGAAGGGCTAGCGGAGCCTACAATGAGCAGTTCTTC
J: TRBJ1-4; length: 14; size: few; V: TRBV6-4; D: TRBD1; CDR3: CASSKGQGSEKLFF; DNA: TGTGCCAGCAGCAAAGGACAGGGTTCTGAAAAACTGTTTTTT
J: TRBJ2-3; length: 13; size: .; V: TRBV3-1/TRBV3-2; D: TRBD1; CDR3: CASSQDDRATQYF; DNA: TGTGCCAGCAGCCAAGATGACAGGGCGACGCAGTATTTT
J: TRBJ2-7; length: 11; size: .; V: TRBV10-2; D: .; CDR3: CASSEGGEQYF; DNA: TGCGCCAGCAGTGAAGGCGGGGAGCAGTACTTC
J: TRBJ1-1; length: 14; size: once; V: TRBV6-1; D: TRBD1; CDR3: CASSDQGADTEAFF; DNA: TGTGCCAGCAGTGATCAGGGGGCCGACACTGAAGCTTTCTTT
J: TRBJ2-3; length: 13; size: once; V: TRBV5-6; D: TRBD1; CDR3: CASRRQGTDTQYF; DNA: TGTGCCAGCCGCCGACAGGGTACAGATACGCAGTATTTT
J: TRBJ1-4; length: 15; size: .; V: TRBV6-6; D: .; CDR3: CASSYSYGLNEKLFF; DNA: TGTGCCAGCAGTTACTCTTACGGACTTAATGAAAAACTGTTTTTT
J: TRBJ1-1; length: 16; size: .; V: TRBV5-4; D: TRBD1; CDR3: CASSLGGTGGNTEAFF; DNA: TGTGCCAGCAGCTTGGGAGGGACAGGGGGAAACACTGAAGCTTTCTTT
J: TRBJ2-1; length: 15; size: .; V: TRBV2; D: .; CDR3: CASSRESSSYNEQFF; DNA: TGTGCCAGCAGTCGGGAGTCCTCCTCCTACAATGAGCAGTTCTTC
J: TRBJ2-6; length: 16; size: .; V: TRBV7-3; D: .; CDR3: CASSLQVLSGANVLTF; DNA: TGTGCCAGCAGCCTGCAGGTGCTCTCTGGGGCCAACGTCCTGACTTTC
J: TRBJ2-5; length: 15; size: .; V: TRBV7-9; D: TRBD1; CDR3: CASSLVPGGRETQYF; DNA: TGTGCCAGCAGCTTAGTCCCAGGGGGCAGGGAGACCCAGTACTTC
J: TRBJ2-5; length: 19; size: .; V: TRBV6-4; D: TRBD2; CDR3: CASSDSGLAGGPFTETQYF; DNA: TGTGCCAGCAGTGACTCGGGACTAGCGGGAGGGCCTTTTACGGAGACCCAGTACTTC
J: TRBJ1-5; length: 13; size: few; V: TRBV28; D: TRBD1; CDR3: CATRDSSNQPQHF; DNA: TGTGCCACCCGGGACAGTAGCAATCAGCCCCAGCATTTT
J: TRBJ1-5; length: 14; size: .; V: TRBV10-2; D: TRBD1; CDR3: CASSRTGGNQPQHF; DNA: TGCGCCAGCAGTCGGACAGGGGGTAATCAGCCCCAGCATTTT
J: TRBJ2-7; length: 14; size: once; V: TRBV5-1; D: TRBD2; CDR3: CASSLEGRAYEQYF; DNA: TGCGCCAGCAGCTTGGAGGGGAGGGCCTACGAGCAGTACTTC
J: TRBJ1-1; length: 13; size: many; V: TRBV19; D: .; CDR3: CASSYTRVGEAFF; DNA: TGTGCCAGTAGCTACACGAGGGTCGGGGAAGCTTTCTTT
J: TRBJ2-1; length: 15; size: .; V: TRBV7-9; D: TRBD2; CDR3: CASSPSGRAYNEQFF; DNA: TGTGCCAGCAGCCCTAGCGGGAGGGCCTACAATGAGCAGTTCTTC
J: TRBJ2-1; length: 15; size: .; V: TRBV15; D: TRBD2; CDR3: CATSSRDYRNNEQFF; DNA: TGTGCCACCAGCAGCCGGGACTACCGAAACAATGAGCAGTTCTTC
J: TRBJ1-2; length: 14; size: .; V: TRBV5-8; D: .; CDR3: CASSLHRANYGYTF; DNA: TGTGCCAGCAGCTTGCACAGGGCTAACTATGGCTACACCTTC
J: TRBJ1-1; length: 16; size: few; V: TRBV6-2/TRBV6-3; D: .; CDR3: CASSNPAGRGDTEAFF; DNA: TGTGCCAGCAGTAATCCCGCCGGGAGGGGAGACACTGAAGCTTTCTTT
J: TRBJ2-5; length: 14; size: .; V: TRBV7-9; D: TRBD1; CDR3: CASSPQTGQETQYF; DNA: TGTGCCAGCAGCCCCCAGACAGGGCAAGAGACCCAGTACTTC
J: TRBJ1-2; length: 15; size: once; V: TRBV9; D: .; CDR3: CASSPVDGGMEGYTF; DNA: TGTGCCAGCAGCCCAGTCGACGGGGGAATGGAGGGCTACACCTTC
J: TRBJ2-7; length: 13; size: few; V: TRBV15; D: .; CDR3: CATSTSFSYEQYF; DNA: TGTGCCACCAGCACCAGTTTTTCCTACGAGCAGTACTTC